The 23 T cell receptor beta chains reported below all come from one sample, sequenced in a study of memory CD4+ T cells and cytomegalovirus serostatus. Measured with immunoSEQ multiplex PCR; TCRdb has only the in-frame clones, and not every one. The sample has about 60,000 clones, 82% seen once. The sort gate was single viable CD3+CD4+CD8-CD45RO+ cells for memory CD4+ T cells. Sequencing was done on a sample of memory CD4+ T cells from blood. The receptors shown here come from an adult in good health and CMV-seronegative. Some clones in this sample may be carry-over from other donors' samples.

This clone appeared once. This chain connects TRBV9 to TRBJ2-3; TRBD2 matches at 7 bases. CDR1 and CDR2 (germline): SGDLS, YYNGEE. V lost 3 bases and J lost 6; bases outside the gene matches: 10. This CDR3 has 15 amino acids. The CDR3 DNA reads TGTGCCAGCAGCGCGCTGACTAGCCCGTCCGATACGCAGTATTTT. This codes for CASSALTSPSDTQYF.

The V gene is TRBV7-8, the J gene TRBJ2-4; 12 bases are a match to TRBD2. CDR1 and CDR2 from the germline V gene are SGHVS and FQNEAQ. V lost 3 bases to trimming and J lost 0 bases; unmatched junction nucleotides: 6. The CDR3 totals 18 residues. The DNA for the CDR3 is TGTGCCAGCAGCTTCGGAGGACTAGCGGGACTAGCCAAAAACATTCAGTACTTC. Translated, it gives CASSFGGLAGLAKNIQYF.

This clone was seen a handful of times. The chain is built from TRBV7-2 and TRBJ2-4; TRBD2 aligns across 8 bases. V gave up 5 bases and J gave up 8 bases; unmatched junction bases: 8. In germline, CDR1 is SGHTA, CDR2 FQGNSA. The CDR3 contains 14 residues. DNA of the CDR3: TGTGCCAGCAGCCCACCGGGACTAGATGACATTCAGTACTTC. Residues: CASSPPGLDDIQYF.

The rearrangement links TRBV14 to TRBJ2-7; tentatively, D is TRBD2 (6 bases). CDR3 length: 15 residues. V lost 6 bases and J 4 bases, leaving 19 bases between the germline ends. Germline V gene lookup returns CDR1 SGHDN and CDR2 FVKESK. The CDR3, as DNA: TGTGCCAGCAGTCCGGTAGGACTACTTGATTACGAGCAGTACTTC. Amino acids: CASSPVGLLDYEQYF. Full variable domain (rest looked up from reference TRBV14 and TRBJ2-7): EAGVTQFPSHSVIEKGQTVTLRCDPISGHDNLYWYRRVMGKEIKFLLHFVKESKQDESGMPNNRFLAERTGGTYSTLKVQPAELEDSGVYFCASSPVGLLDYEQYFGPGTRLTVT.

This clone was seen only once. This chain uses TRBV11-2 with TRBJ1-2; 8 bases map to TRBD1. Germline V gene lookup returns CDR1 SGHAT and CDR2 FQNNGV. V was pared by 5 bases and J by 8 bases, with 19 bases of the junction left unmatched. This CDR3 is 17 amino acids long. As DNA, the CDR3 is TGTGCCAGCAGCCCGTCGACAGGGGCCCCGAGTCGTGCCGGCTACACCTTC. It translates to CASSPSTGAPSRAGYTF. Using reference TRBV11-2 and TRBJ1-2 for the parts outside the CDR3, the full variable domain is EAGVAQSPRYKIIEKRQSVAFWCNPISGHATLYWYQQILGQGPKLLIQFQNNGVVDDSQLPKDRFSAERLKGVDSTLKIQPAKLEDSAVYLCASSPSTGAPSRAGYTFGSGTRLTVV.

This chain connects TRBV28 to TRBJ2-7; TRBD2 might be the D (7 bases). The germline V and J ends were trimmed by 2 bases and 2 bases, with 10 bases remaining between them. From germline, CDR1 is MDHEN and CDR2 SYDVKM. The CDR3 loop spans 14 amino acids. The CDR3 DNA is TGTGCCAGCAGTTTACCGGGGGGCCCCTACGAGCAGTACTTC. The encoded protein is CASSLPGGPYEQYF.

The V and J genes are TRBV6-5 and TRBJ2-1, with 11 bases identical to TRBD2. CDR1 and CDR2 from the germline V gene are MNHEY and SVGAGI. This CDR3 spans 15 amino acids. The V gene end was trimmed by 5 bases and the J gene end by 9 bases; junction bases not matched to a gene: 9. In nucleotides, the CDR3 is TGTGCCAGCAGTCTACTAGCGGGAGCGGTTGGTGAGCAGTTCTTC. Translation: CASSLLAGAVGEQFF.

This chain uses TRBV5-6 with TRBJ1-3; no clear D gene. Trimming shortened V by 1 base and J by 2 bases, and 13 bases separated the two germline ends. The CDR3 runs 16 residues. Germline CDR1 and CDR2: SGHDT and YYEEEE. The CDR3 DNA reads as TGTGCCAGCAGCTTGAGGATGTTCGGCCCTGGAAACACCATATATTTT. Its translation: CASSLRMFGPGNTIYF.

This clone was observed a single time. This CDR3 is also generated by other DNA sequences in the sample. CDR3 nucleotides: TGTGCCAGCAGCTTGGGGGGGGGCTACGAGCAGTACTTC. It yields the protein CASSLGGGYEQYF. The chain combines TRBV5-4 with TRBJ2-7; 7 bases fit TRBD2. The CDR3 is made up of 13 amino acids. V was pared by 0 bases and J by 3 bases, with 0 bases of the junction left unmatched. The germline V gene encodes CDR1 SGHNT and CDR2 YYREEE (reference sequence).

The chain couples TRBV2 to TRBJ1-2; D uncertain. The CDR3 is 14 amino acids. Looked up from germline, CDR1 is SNHLY and CDR2 is FYNNEI. V lost 1 base to trimming and J lost 5 bases, with 11 bases between them. CDR3 residues: CASSEEGGGYGYTF. In nucleotides, the CDR3 is TGTGCCAGCAGTGAAGAGGGAGGAGGTTATGGCTACACCTTC.

The chain carries TRBV11-2 and TRBJ1-2, with D perhaps matching TRBD1 (6 bases). The V gene's germline CDR1 is SGHAT and CDR2 FQNNGV. V gave up 5 bases and J gave up 8 bases, with 21 bases separating them. There are 15 residues in the CDR3. The CDR3 nucleotides are TGTGCCAGCAGCACCTTAGGGTCCTTAGGGGGAGGCTACACCTTC. It yields the protein CASSTLGSLGGGYTF.

The chain combines TRBV29-1 with TRBJ1-1; no definite D call. CDR3 size: 13 residues. Germline CDR1 and CDR2: SQVTM and ANQGSEA. V lost 4 bases to trimming and J lost 1 base, with 10 bases between them. The CDR3 nucleotides read TGCAGCGTTGGTCTGGGATGGAACACTGAAGCTTTCTTT. Protein product: CSVGLGWNTEAFF.

This rearrangement joins TRBV9 to TRBJ1-4; unclear D gene. The V end was cut by 0 bases, the J end by 8 bases, with 11 bases between. The CDR3 extends over 14 amino acids. Germline-derived CDR1 and CDR2 are SGDLS and YYNGEE. CDR3 in amino acids: CASSVAGPGEKLFF. The CDR3 DNA reads as TGTGCCAGCAGCGTAGCCGGTCCCGGCGAAAAACTGTTTTTT.

For the CDR3, the DNA is TGCGCCAGCAGCCAAGTTGGGGGCCAAATTGGTTCCTACAATGAGCAGTTCTTC. It specifies CASSQVGGQIGSYNEQFF. This rearrangement joins TRBV4-1 to TRBJ2-1; tentatively, D is TRBD1 (6 bases). There are 18 residues in the CDR3. V was pared by 1 base and J by 1 base, with 17 bases between. In germline, CDR1 is MGHRA, CDR2 YSYEKL.

This clone was counted between two and nine times. The V gene is TRBV11-2, the J gene TRBJ2-5; D is possibly TRBD1 (6 bases). V lost 6 bases and J lost 5, with 16 bases in between. The CDR3 runs 14 residues. CDR1 is SGHAT, CDR2 FQNNGV, per germline. The CDR3 bases are TGTGCCAGCAGTCCCGACAGGTATGGGGAGACCCAGTACTTC. The encoded protein is CASSPDRYGETQYF.

The chain joins TRBV7-9 to TRBJ1-2; 8 bases fit TRBD1. After removal of 1 base from V and 8 bases from J, the junction contained 3 bases not matched to a gene. Germline V gene data show CDR1 as SEHNR and CDR2 as FQNEAQ (reference sequence). The CDR3 runs to 13 residues. CDR3 sequence: CASSLEQGDGYTF. As DNA, the CDR3 is TGTGCCAGCAGCTTAGAACAGGGGGACGGCTACACCTTC.

The chain has TRBV11-2 and TRBJ1-1, with no clear D. Trimming shortened V by 1 base and J by 3 bases, and 6 bases separated the two germline ends. The CDR3 spans 13 residues. CDR1 is SGHAT, CDR2 FQNNGV, per germline. CDR3 protein: CASSLVGDTEAFF. CDR3 sequence (DNA): TGTGCCAGCAGCTTAGTTGGGGACACTGAAGCTTTCTTT.

The chain carries TRBV25-1 and TRBJ2-6, with 10 bases matching TRBD1. Germline V gene lookup returns CDR1 MGHDK and CDR2 SYGVNS. The CDR3 runs 15 residues. Unmatched junction bases numbered 2, after V lost 7 bases and J lost 2 bases. CDR3 DNA sequence: TGTGCCAGCAACGGACAGGGGGCTGGGGCCAACGTCCTGACTTTC. Protein: CASNGQGAGANVLTF.

The chain recombines TRBV28 with TRBJ2-5, with TRBD2 matching over 9 bases. The end of the DNA aligns better with TRBJ2-7, so the J call may be wrong. This CDR3 has 17 amino acids. Per germline, CDR1 MDHEN and CDR2 SYDVKM. The CDR3 loop is CASRFAVGREGSYEQYF. Here the CDR3 DNA reads TGTGCCAGCAGATTCGCGGTTGGGCGGGAGGGCTCCTACGAGCAGTACTTC.

The J gene is TRBJ1-2, the V gene TRBV5-1; no clear D gene. CDR1 is SGHRS and CDR2 is YFSETQ in the germline V gene. Trimming took 3 bases from V and 7 from J, leaving 16 bases between them. The length of the CDR3 is 14 residues. In DNA, the CDR3 is TGCGCCAGCAGCTCGACGACGCGAACTGGTGGCTACACCTTC. Protein product: CASSSTTRTGGYTF.

V is TRBV21-1 and J is TRBJ1-5. TRBV21-1 is described as a pseudogene. The CDR3 length is 15 residues. The CDR3 sequence is CASSNKDGGNQPQHF. As DNA, the CDR3 is TGTGCCAGCAGCAACAAGGACGGTGGTAATCAGCCCCAGCATTTT.

V gene TRBV19 combines with J gene TRBJ1-5; D is unclear. Germline-derived CDR1 and CDR2 are LNHDA and SQIVND (reference sequence). The V end lost 5 bases, the J end lost 5 bases, and 10 bases lay between the germline ends. This CDR3 contains 13 residues. DNA for the CDR3: TGTGCCAGTAGTGTCAAATGGGATCAGCCCCAGCATTTT. Protein product: CASSVKWDQPQHF. Full variable domain (missing parts from reference TRBV19 and TRBJ1-5): DGGITQSPKYLFRKEGQNVTLSCEQNLNHDAMYWYRQDPGQGLRLIYYSQIVNDFQKGDIAEGYSVSREKKESFPLTVTSAQKNPTAFYLCASSVKWDQPQHFGDGTRLSIL.

The chain is built from TRBV19 and TRBJ2-5, with D perhaps TRBD1 (6 bases). The CDR3 consists of 15 residues. Germline CDR1 and CDR2: LNHDA and SQIVND (reference sequence). Trimming left V 4 bases short and J 1 base short, with 13 bases between. CDR3 amino acids: CASSKGQSVQETQYF. Written as DNA, the CDR3 is TGTGCCAGTAGTAAAGGACAGTCGGTCCAAGAGACCCAGTACTTC.